This is a list of T cell receptor beta chains from one sample in a study of blood T cell repertoires in COVID-19. The data were produced by immunoSEQ multiplex PCR, yet TCRdb's version contains in-frame clones alone and is incomplete. The table shows around 270,000 clones, with more than 75% occurring only once. The sequenced sample consisted of peripheral blood. These TCRs come from a man aged 35 to 55 who had recovered from COVID-19. The conserved cysteine and the conserved F or W are not part of the CDR3 here. Clone size is given for some rows only: seen once, a few or many times, or a class if the clone is expanded.

abundance: once; v_gene: TRBV9; CDR3aa: ASSVGQGTEAF
abundance: NA; v_gene: TRBV4-1; CDR3aa: ASSPGQARGYEQY
abundance: NA; v_gene: TRBV6-5; CDR3aa: ASSYFGGAPRTEAF
abundance: NA; v_gene: TRBV6-2/TRBV6-3; CDR3aa: ASSYSSSGVQETQY
abundance: NA; v_gene: TRBV2; CDR3aa: ASRNLAGARGEQF
abundance: once; v_gene: TRBV6-5; CDR3aa: ASRPPGQRNTIY
abundance: NA; v_gene: TRBV5-1; CDR3aa: ASSHVTSGGDEQY
abundance: NA; v_gene: TRBV18; CDR3aa: ASSPKQHSSDEQF
abundance: NA; v_gene: TRBV6-2/TRBV6-3; CDR3aa: ASSSTAARY
abundance: NA; v_gene: TRBV7-8; CDR3aa: ASTNLPKSGGAPWQY
abundance: NA; v_gene: TRBV2; CDR3aa: ASDRGGQPQH
abundance: NA; v_gene: TRBV19; CDR3aa: ASSIDQQGATGELF
abundance: NA; v_gene: TRBV18; CDR3aa: ASSPSTNTGELF
abundance: NA; v_gene: TRBV19; CDR3aa: ASRTSGVMNTGELF
abundance: NA; v_gene: TRBV6-5; CDR3aa: ASNRAGGPYEQY
abundance: NA; v_gene: TRBV5-6; CDR3aa: ASRTEKTGGGYEQY
abundance: few; v_gene: TRBV29-1; CDR3aa: SVRRARNTEAF
abundance: NA; v_gene: TRBV21-1; CDR3aa: AVSLASGGNNEQF
abundance: NA; v_gene: TRBV5-1; CDR3aa: ASSLQGIEETQY
abundance: NA; v_gene: TRBV5-4; CDR3aa: ASNSPGRTTPYGYT
abundance: NA; v_gene: TRBV6-5; CDR3aa: ASRHSNTGELF
abundance: once; v_gene: TRBV11-2; CDR3aa: ASSLVVTRGMGTEAF
abundance: NA; v_gene: TRBV4-3; CDR3aa: ASSQDPRHVTPNTEAF
abundance: few; v_gene: TRBV5-6; CDR3aa: ASRGQGVTAPLH
abundance: NA; v_gene: TRBV24-1; CDR3aa: ATSPGDLYNEQF
abundance: NA; v_gene: TRBV7-6; CDR3aa: ASSPFGGGSNTGELF
abundance: NA; v_gene: TRBV7-3; CDR3aa: ASSRGLGNTGELF
abundance: NA; v_gene: TRBV5-6; CDR3aa: ASSQPTRTGTYEQY
abundance: NA; v_gene: TRBV5-6; CDR3aa: ASRDRLAGHNTGELF
abundance: NA; v_gene: TRBV10-3; CDR3aa: AISAVGRAEQY
abundance: NA; v_gene: TRBV4-3; CDR3aa: ASSQKPGDTYEQY
abundance: NA; v_gene: TRBV29-1; CDR3aa: SAKGEALYGYT
abundance: NA; v_gene: TRBV9; CDR3aa: ASSVGTVANYGYT
abundance: NA; v_gene: TRBV20-1; CDR3aa: SASKPGTSGLGTYEQY
abundance: NA; v_gene: TRBV28; CDR3aa: ASSMLGGGAVRARGTQY
abundance: NA; v_gene: TRBV5-5; CDR3aa: ASSLNSGELF
abundance: NA; v_gene: TRBV7-9; CDR3aa: ASSLVSLVSNEQF
abundance: NA; v_gene: TRBV11-2; CDR3aa: ASSPSTGELF
abundance: NA; v_gene: TRBV18; CDR3aa: ASSPRGEDTQY
abundance: NA; v_gene: TRBV19; CDR3aa: ASSRRRSDTEAF
abundance: NA; v_gene: TRBV19; CDR3aa: ATSPRGAFQEQY
abundance: NA; v_gene: TRBV18; CDR3aa: ASSPATSGPLEQY